This TCR beta chain was identified in a study of read filtering for tumor transcriptome and immune sequencing. This clonotype was observed at least ten times. The library was built from about 370 ng RNA with molecular barcoded adaptors for alpha/delta and beta/gamma chains. TCRdb analysed the reads with MiXCR anew, one entry per CDR3 protein. There are about 24,000 distinct CDR3 sequences in the sample; less than 25% occur only once, and roughly a sixth lies in the top ten. Germline assignment: CDR1 MRHNA and CDR2 SNTAGT. This CDR3 spans 16 amino acids. V shed 0 bases and J shed 0 bases, with 9 bases lying between them.

V gene TRBV6-4 combines with J gene TRBJ2-1; D is uncertain. Specimen: a population of CD138-negative cells sorted from bone marrow. This TCR derives from a donor aged 40 or older with multiple myeloma. The CDR3 here is CASSDSRRASYNEQFF. For the CDR3, the DNA is TGTGCCAGCAGTGACTCTCGTCGGGCCTCCTACAATGAGCAGTTCTTC.